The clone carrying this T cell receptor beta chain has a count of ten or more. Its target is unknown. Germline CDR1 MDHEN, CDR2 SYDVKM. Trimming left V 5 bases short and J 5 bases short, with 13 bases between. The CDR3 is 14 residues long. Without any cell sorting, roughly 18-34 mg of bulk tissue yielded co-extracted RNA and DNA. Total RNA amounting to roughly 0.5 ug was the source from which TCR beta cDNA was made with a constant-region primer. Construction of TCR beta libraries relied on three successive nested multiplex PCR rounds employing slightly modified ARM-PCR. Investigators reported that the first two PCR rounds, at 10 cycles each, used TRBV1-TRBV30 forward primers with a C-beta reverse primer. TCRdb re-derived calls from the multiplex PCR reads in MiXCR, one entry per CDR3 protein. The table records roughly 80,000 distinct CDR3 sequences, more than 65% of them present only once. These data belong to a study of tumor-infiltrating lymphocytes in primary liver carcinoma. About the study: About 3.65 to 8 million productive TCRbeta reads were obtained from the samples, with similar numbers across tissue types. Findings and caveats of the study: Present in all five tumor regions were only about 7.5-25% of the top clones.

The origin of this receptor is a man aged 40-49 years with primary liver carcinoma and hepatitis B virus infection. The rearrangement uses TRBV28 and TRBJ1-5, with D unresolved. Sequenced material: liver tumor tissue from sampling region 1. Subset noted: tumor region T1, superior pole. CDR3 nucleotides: TGTGCCAGCAGTCCCCCACCGGCGGATCAGCCCCAGCATTTT. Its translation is CASSPPPADQPQHF.